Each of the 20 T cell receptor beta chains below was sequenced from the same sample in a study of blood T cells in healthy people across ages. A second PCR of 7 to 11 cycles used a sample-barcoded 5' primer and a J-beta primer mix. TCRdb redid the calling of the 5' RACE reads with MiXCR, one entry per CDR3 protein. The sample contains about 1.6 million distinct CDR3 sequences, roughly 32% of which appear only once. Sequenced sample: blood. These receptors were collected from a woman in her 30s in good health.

The CDR3 DNA reads TGTGCCAGCAGCTCCGTAACCGGGACAGGGAGTGAAGCTTTCTTT. It encodes CASSSVTGTGSEAFF. V and J are TRBV11-2 and TRBJ1-1; 9 positions agree with TRBD1. The CDR3 is made up of 15 amino acids. The germline V gene encodes CDR1 SGHAT and CDR2 FQNNGV. V shed 4 bases and J 7 bases; nucleotides not matched to a gene: 10. Combining the CDR3 with reference TRBV11-2 and TRBJ1-1 gives the whole variable domain EAGVAQSPRYKIIEKRQSVAFWCNPISGHATLYWYQQILGQGPKLLIQFQNNGVVDDSQLPKDRFSAERLKGVDSTLKIQPAKLEDSAVYLCASSSVTGTGSEAFFGQGTRLTVV.

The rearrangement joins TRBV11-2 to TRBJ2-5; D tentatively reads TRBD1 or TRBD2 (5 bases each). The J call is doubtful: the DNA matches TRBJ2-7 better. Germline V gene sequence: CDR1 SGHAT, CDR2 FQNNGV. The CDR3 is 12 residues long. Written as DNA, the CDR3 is TGTGCCACTGGGCAGGGACGAGACGAGCAGTACTTC. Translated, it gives CATGQGRDEQYF.

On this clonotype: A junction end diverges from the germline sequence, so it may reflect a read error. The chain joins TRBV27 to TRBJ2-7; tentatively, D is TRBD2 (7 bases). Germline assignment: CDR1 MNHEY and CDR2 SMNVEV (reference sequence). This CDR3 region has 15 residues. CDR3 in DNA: TGTACCAGCAGTGCCGGGGGGCAGGGAGGTTGGGAGCAGTACTTC. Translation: CTSSAGGQGGWEQYF.

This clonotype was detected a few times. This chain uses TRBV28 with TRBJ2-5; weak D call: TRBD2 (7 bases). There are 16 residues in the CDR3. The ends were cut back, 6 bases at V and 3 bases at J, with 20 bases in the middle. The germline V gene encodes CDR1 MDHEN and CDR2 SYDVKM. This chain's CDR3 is CASSSSWGGREETQYF. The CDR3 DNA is TGTGCCAGCAGCTCGTCTTGGGGGGGCCGCGAAGAGACCCAGTACTTC.

The CDR3, as DNA: TGTGCCAGCAGTCCATCGGACGGCCGGCGAATAAGCTACACCTTC. Its translation is CASSPSDGRRISYTF. V and J are TRBV27 and TRBJ1-2; D gene unclear. The CDR3 has 15 residues. Between the trimmed V and J ends, which lost 5 bases and 9 bases, there was a span of 22 bases. Per germline, CDR1 MNHEY and CDR2 SMNVEV (reference sequence).

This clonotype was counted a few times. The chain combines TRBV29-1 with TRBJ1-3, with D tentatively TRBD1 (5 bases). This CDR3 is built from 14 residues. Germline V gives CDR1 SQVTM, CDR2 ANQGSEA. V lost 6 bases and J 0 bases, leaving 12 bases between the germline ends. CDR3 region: CSVVTDNSGNTIYF. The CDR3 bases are TGCAGCGTGGTGACAGACAACTCTGGAAACACCATATATTTT. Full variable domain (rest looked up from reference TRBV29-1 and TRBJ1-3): SAVISQKPSRDICQRGTSLTIQCQVDSQVTMMFWYRQQPGQSLTLIATANQGSEATYESGFVIDKFPISRPNLTFSTLTVSNMSPEDSSIYLCSVVTDNSGNTIYFGEGSWLTVV.

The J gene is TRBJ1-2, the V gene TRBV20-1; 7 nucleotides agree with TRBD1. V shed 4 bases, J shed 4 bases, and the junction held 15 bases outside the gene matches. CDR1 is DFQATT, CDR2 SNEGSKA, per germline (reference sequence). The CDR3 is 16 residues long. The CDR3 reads CSAISFDREGAYGYTF. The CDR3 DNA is TGCAGTGCTATATCTTTTGACAGGGAAGGTGCCTATGGCTACACCTTC.

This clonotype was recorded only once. The DNA for the CDR3 is TGTGCCAGCAGTCCCCTTCAGGACTCCTACGAGCAGTACTTC. It encodes CASSPLQDSYEQYF. The chain carries TRBV28 and TRBJ2-7; D gene uncertain. The CDR3 totals 14 residues. The V and J ends lost 5 bases and 0 bases respectively, with 11 bases between them. The germline gives CDR1 MDHEN, CDR2 SYDVKM. Complete variable domain (other parts from reference TRBV28 and TRBJ2-7): DVKVTQSSRYLVKRTGEKVFLECVQDMDHENMFWYRQDPGLGLRLIYFSYDVKMKEKGDIPEGYSVSREKKERFSLILESASTNQTSMYLCASSPLQDSYEQYFGPGTRLTVT.

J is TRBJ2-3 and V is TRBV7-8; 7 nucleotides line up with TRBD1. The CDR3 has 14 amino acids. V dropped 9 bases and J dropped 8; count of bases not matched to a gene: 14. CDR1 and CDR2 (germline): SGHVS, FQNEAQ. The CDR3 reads CASSPTKGAGTQYF. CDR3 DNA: TGTGCCAGTAGTCCCACTAAGGGGGCGGGTACGCAGTATTTT.

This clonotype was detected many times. CDR3 DNA: TGTGCCAGCAGCTTGCTCCTGACACTCACAGATACGCAGTATTTT. Translation: CASSLLLTLTDTQYF. The rearrangement links TRBV7-2 to TRBJ2-3, with unresolved D. There are 15 residues in the CDR3. V was pared by 3 bases and J by 2 bases, with 12 bases between. Germline V gene data show CDR1 as SGHTA and CDR2 as FQGNSA.

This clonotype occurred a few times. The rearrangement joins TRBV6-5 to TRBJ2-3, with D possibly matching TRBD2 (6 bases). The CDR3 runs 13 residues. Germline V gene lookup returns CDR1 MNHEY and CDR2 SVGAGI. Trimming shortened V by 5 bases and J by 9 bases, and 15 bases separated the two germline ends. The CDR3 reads CASSTPGAGTQYF. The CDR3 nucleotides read TGTGCCAGCAGTACCCCCGGGGCGGGGACGCAGTATTTT.

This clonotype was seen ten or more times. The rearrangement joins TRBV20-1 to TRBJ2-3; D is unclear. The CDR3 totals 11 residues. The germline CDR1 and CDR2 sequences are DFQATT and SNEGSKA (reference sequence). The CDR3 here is CSARATDTQYF. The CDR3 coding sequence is TGCAGCGCCCGAGCGACAGATACGCAGTATTTT.

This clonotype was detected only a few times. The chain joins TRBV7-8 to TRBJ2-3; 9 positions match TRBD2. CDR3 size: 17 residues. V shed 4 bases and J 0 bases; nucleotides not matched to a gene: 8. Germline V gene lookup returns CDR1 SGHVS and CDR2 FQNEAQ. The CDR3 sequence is CASSSRLAAYSTDTQYF. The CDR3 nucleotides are TGTGCCAGCAGCTCAAGACTAGCGGCGTACAGCACAGATACGCAGTATTTT.

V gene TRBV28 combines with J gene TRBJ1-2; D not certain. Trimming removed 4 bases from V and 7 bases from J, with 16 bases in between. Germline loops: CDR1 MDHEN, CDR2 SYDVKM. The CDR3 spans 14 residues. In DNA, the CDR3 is TGTGCCAGCAGTTACCGGACGGATTTGGGTGGCTACACCTTC. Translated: CASSYRTDLGGYTF.

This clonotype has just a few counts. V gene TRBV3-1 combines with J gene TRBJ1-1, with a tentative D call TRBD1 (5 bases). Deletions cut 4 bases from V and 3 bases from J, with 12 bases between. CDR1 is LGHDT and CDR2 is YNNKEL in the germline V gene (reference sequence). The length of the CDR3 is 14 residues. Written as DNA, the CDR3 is TGTGCCAGCAGCCCTTGGGACCTCTACACTGAAGCTTTCTTT. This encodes CASSPWDLYTEAFF.

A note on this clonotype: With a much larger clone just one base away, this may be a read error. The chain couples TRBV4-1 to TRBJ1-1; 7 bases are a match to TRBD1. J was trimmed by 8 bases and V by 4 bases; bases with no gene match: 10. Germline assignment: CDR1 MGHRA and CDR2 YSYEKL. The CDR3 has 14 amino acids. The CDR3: CASSPGGGTVEAFF. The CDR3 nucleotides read TGCGCCAGCAGCCCAGGGGGGGGGACAGTCGAAGCTTTCTTT.

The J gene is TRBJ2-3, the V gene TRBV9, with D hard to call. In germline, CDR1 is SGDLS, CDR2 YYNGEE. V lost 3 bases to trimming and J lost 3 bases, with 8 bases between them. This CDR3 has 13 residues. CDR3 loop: CASSDPTTDTQYF. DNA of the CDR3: TGTGCCAGCAGCGACCCTACTACAGATACGCAGTATTTT.

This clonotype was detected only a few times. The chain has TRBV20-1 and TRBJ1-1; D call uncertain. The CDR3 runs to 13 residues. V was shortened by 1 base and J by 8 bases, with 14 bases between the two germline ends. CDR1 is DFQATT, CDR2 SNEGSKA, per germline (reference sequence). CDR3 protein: CSARGQIREEAFF. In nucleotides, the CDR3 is TGCAGTGCTAGAGGGCAGATCCGGGAGGAAGCTTTCTTT.

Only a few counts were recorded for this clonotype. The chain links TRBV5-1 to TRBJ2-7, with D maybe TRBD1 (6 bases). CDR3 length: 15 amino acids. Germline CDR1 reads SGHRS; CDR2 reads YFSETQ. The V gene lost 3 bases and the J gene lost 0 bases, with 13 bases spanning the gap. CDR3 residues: CASSYEGHRSYEQYF. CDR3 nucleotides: TGCGCCAGCAGCTACGAGGGACACCGCTCCTACGAGCAGTACTTC.

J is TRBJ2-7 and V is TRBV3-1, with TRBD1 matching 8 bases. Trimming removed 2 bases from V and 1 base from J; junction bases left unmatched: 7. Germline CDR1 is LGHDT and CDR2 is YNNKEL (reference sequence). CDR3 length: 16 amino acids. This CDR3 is CASSQWGQGASYEQYF. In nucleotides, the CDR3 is TGTGCCAGCAGCCAATGGGGCCAGGGGGCATCCTACGAGCAGTACTTC.